These T cell receptor beta chains were read from a single sample in a study of blood T cell repertoires in COVID-19. The data were produced by immunoSEQ multiplex PCR, yet TCRdb's version contains in-frame clones alone and is incomplete. Counted here are about 220,000 clones, more than 75% occurring once; the ten biggest clones make up about 13%. The sequenced sample consisted of peripheral blood. The receptors derive from a human donor in a cohort sampled during active COVID-19. The CDR3 runs from the conserved cysteine through the conserved F or W. A D gene is named only where the DNA matches it firmly. Expanded clones get a size class; other rows say once, few or many, or leave the size out.

TRBJ2-7,TRBD2,NA,TRBV7-2,17,TGTGCCAGCAGCCCGCAGACTAGCGGGGACAGCTCCTACGAGCAGTACTTC,CASSPQTSGDSSYEQYF
TRBJ1-5,NA,few,TRBV6-6,17,TGTGCCAGCAGTCCCCCGAGGCAGGGCTTTAGCAATCAGCCCCAGCATTTT,CASSPPRQGFSNQPQHF
TRBJ2-7,TRBD2,NA,TRBV5-6,14,TGTGCCAGCAGCAGCGGGGCTAGCGGATACGAGCAGTACTTC,CASSSGASGYEQYF
TRBJ2-6,TRBD1,few,TRBV24-1,19,TGTGCCACCAGTGACTCGACAGGGGGCTTTTACTCTGGGGCCAACGTCCTGACTTTC,CATSDSTGGFYSGANVLTF
TRBJ2-7,TRBD1,NA,TRBV7-8,13,TGTGCCAGCAGAGGGACAGCGAGCGGCGAGCAGTACTTC,CASRGTASGEQYF
TRBJ1-2,TRBD1,NA,TRBV5-6,13,TGTGCCAGCATAAAACAGGGGGCGGGTGGCTACACCTTC,CASIKQGAGGYTF
TRBJ1-1,NA,NA,TRBV11-3,14,TGTGCCAGCAGCCTGGGACATATGAACACTGAAGCTTTCTTT,CASSLGHMNTEAFF
TRBJ2-1,NA,NA,TRBV5-4,14,TGTGCCAGCAGCTCCCCTTCTCGTTACAATGAGCAGTTCTTC,CASSSPSRYNEQFF
TRBJ1-2,NA,once,TRBV28,14,TGTGCCAGCCGAGAGGGAGTTCTTAACTATGGCTACACCTTC,CASREGVLNYGYTF
TRBJ2-3,NA,NA,TRBV28,14,TGTGCCAGCAGCCCAAGACTACTCAAGGATACGCAGTATTTT,CASSPRLLKDTQYF
TRBJ1-4,TRBD1,NA,TRBV7-2,15,TGTGCCAGCAGCCCGGCGACAGGGACTAATGAAAAACTGTTTTTT,CASSPATGTNEKLFF
TRBJ1-1,NA,NA,TRBV12-3/TRBV12-4,12,TGTGCCAGCAGCGGGGATGTGACTGAAGCTTTCTTT,CASSGDVTEAFF
TRBJ1-3,TRBD1,NA,TRBV28,16,TGTGCCAGCAGTCCTGGGACAGTCGCCTCTGGAAACACCATATATTTT,CASSPGTVASGNTIYF
TRBJ2-1,TRBD2,NA,TRBV7-2,17,TGTGCCAGCAGCTTAAGGTCGCGGCTAGCGGGATCAGATGAGCAGTTCTTC,CASSLRSRLAGSDEQFF
TRBJ2-3,NA,once,TRBV10-2,15,TGCGCCAGCAACCAGGTGGGGCACCTCGGAGATACGCAGTATTTT,CASNQVGHLGDTQYF
TRBJ2-7,NA,NA,TRBV11-2,17,TGTGCCAGCAGCCCGATTAATAGACGCGGGCTCTCCTACGAGCAGTACTTC,CASSPINRRGLSYEQYF
TRBJ1-6,NA,NA,TRBV3-1/TRBV3-2,15,TGTGCCAGCAGCCAATTACCCGGAGGGGATTCACCCCTCCACTTT,CASSQLPGGDSPLHF
TRBJ1-3,TRBD1,NA,TRBV30,15,TGTGCCTGGAGGGACAGGGGGCGCGCTGGAAACACCATATATTTT,CAWRDRGRAGNTIYF
TRBJ2-5,NA,NA,TRBV7-7,15,TGTGCTAGCAGCTTAGTCAGGGGCGGTCAAGAGACCCAGTACTTC,CASSLVRGGQETQYF
TRBJ1-1,TRBD1,NA,TRBV27,17,TGTGCCAGCAGTCTGAACAGGGGTCGGATGGGAATTTCAGGAGCTTTCTTT,CASSLNRGRMGISGAFF
TRBJ1-3,NA,NA,TRBV9,14,TGTGCCAGCACGGGGGGGTCCGGTGGAAACACCATATATTTT,CASTGGSGGNTIYF
TRBJ2-5,NA,NA,TRBV28,14,TGTGCCAGCAGTTCAGCGGGCCTCATGGAGACCCAGTACTTC,CASSSAGLMETQYF
TRBJ2-3,TRBD2,few,TRBV10-3,20,TGTGCCATCAGTGAGCCGGAGGGACTAGCGGGGGGGACTAGCACAGATACGCAGTATTTT,CAISEPEGLAGGTSTDTQYF
TRBJ2-5,NA,NA,TRBV7-2,13,TGTGCCAGCAGCCTTAAAATTCAAGAGACCCAGTACTTC,CASSLKIQETQYF
TRBJ2-1,TRBD2,NA,TRBV9,16,TGTGCCAGCAGCGTCTCCGGGGGGTTGCTCTACAATGAGCAGTTCTTC,CASSVSGGLLYNEQFF
TRBJ2-5,NA,NA,TRBV5-1,15,TGCGCCAGCAGCTTGGCCGGGAGATACCAAGAGACCCAGTACTTC,CASSLAGRYQETQYF
TRBJ2-1,TRBD2,NA,TRBV7-9,13,TGTGCCAGCAGCTTAGCCTCGGGGGAGGGGCAGTTCTTC,CASSLASGEGQFF
TRBJ2-5,NA,NA,TRBV5-1,17,TGCGCCAGCAGCTTGGGGGGAGGCACAGGAGAACAAGAGACCCAGTACTTC,CASSLGGGTGEQETQYF
TRBJ2-2,TRBD2,NA,TRBV3-1/TRBV3-2,14,TGTGCCAGCAGCCGGGGGGGTTCCACCGGGGAGCTGTTTTTT,CASSRGGSTGELFF
TRBJ1-1,TRBD1,NA,TRBV5-1,14,TGCGCCAGCAGCTCGGACGGGACAGGGACTGAAGCTTTCTTT,CASSSDGTGTEAFF
TRBJ2-3,NA,few,TRBV7-2,16,TGTGCCAGCAGCTCCCGCCGCGGGGGCGGCACAGATACGCAGTATTTT,CASSSRRGGGTDTQYF